The 27 T cell receptor beta chains reported below all come from one sample, sequenced in a study of T cells in Graves' hyperthyroidism and ophthalmopathy. Amplified regions were TCR beta CDR3 sequences from RNA transcripts. The primer set for the first-round RT-PCR of the TCR CDR3 was HTBI. A single record per CDR3 protein comes from TCRdb applying MiXCR to the multiplex PCR reads. The sample consists of 410,000 or so distinct CDR3 sequences, approximately 14% of them appearing once. The sample consisted of blood. These receptors were taken from a man aged 18 to 30 with Graves' ophthalmopathy.

V usage is TRBV6-2 or TRBV6-3 and J usage is TRBJ2-1; D gene uncertain. Per the germline V gene, CDR1 is MNHEY and CDR2 is SVGEGT. CDR3 size: 11 residues. Trimming pared 2 bases from V and 12 bases from J, leaving 8 bases between. The CDR3 here is CASSYQSLQFF. Written as DNA, the CDR3 is TGTGCCAGCAGTTACCAGTCGCTGCAGTTCTTC.

This clonotype has a handful of counts. J is TRBJ1-1 and V is TRBV5-6; D is unresolved. Germline loops: CDR1 SGHDT, CDR2 YYEEEE. The CDR3 consists of 16 residues. V lost 0 bases and J 0 bases, leaving 12 bases between the germline ends. CDR3 DNA sequence: TGTGCCAGCAGCTTGGCCCTGGGCAGGATGAACACTGAAGCTTTCTTT. The encoded protein is CASSLALGRMNTEAFF.

V gene TRBV11-2 combines with J gene TRBJ1-1; 7 nucleotides line up with TRBD1. With V trimmed by 5 bases and J by 11 bases, 8 bases remained unmatched. In germline, CDR1 is SGHAT, CDR2 FQNNGV. The CDR3 contains 12 residues. This chain's CDR3 is CASSRGGTDAFF. The CDR3 bases are TGTGCCAGCAGCCGGGGCGGGACAGATGCTTTCTTT.

This clonotype was detected ten times or more. J is TRBJ2-3 and V is TRBV29-1, with no clear D. The CDR3 is 10 residues long. V was clipped by 4 bases and J by 5 bases, with 4 bases between them. The germline CDR1 and CDR2 sequences are SQVTM and ANQGSEA. CDR3 residues: CSVVQDTQYF. The CDR3 DNA sequence: TGCAGCGTTGTTCAAGATACGCAGTATTTT.

There are a few counts of this clonotype. The V gene is TRBV6-1, the J gene TRBJ2-7, with 7 bases that match TRBD2. This CDR3 has 14 amino acids. CDR1 MNHNS and CDR2 SASEGT come from the germline V gene. The J segment lost 3 bases and the V segment lost 7 bases, leaving 9 bases of the junction unmatched. CDR3 in amino acids: CASTRLAVGYEQYF. The CDR3 coding sequence is TGTGCCAGCACCCGACTAGCAGTTGGCTACGAGCAGTACTTC.

This clonotype has at least ten counts. In DNA form, the CDR3 reads TGTGCCAGCAGCTTCCGGTCTGGTGCTAATGAAAAACTGTTTTTT. This gives the protein CASSFRSGANEKLFF. The rearrangement joins TRBV7-8 to TRBJ1-4; no firm D call. The V gene lost 3 bases and the J gene lost 3 bases, with 11 bases spanning the gap. The CDR3 covers 15 residues. The germline V gene has CDR1 SGHVS and CDR2 FQNEAQ.

This clonotype was picked up a small number of times. The chain has TRBV29-1 and TRBJ1-1; D remains unclear. Germline V gene data show CDR1 as SQVTM and CDR2 as ANQGSEA. The CDR3 consists of 11 residues. CDR3 bases: TGCACGTCCTTCCGGGTCACTGAAGCTTTCTTT. This gives the protein CTSFRVTEAFF.

The table lists this clonotype with many counts. In DNA form, the CDR3 reads TGTGCCAGCTCTGATTCGGGGGTATTAGGAAACACCATATATTTT. Its translation is CASSDSGVLGNTIYF. The chain has TRBV6-1 and TRBJ1-3; TRBD1 is a possible D gene (5 bases). The germline V gene has CDR1 MNHNS and CDR2 SASEGT. Between the trimmed V and J ends, which lost 8 bases and 4 bases, there was a span of 18 bases. This CDR3 spans 15 amino acids.

This clonotype has ten or more counts. The chain recombines TRBV5-1 with TRBJ2-2; D remains ambiguous. The V end was cut by 5 bases, the J end by 0 bases, with 8 bases between. The CDR3 extends over 14 amino acids. Germline CDR1 is SGHRS and CDR2 is YFSETQ. The chain's CDR3 is CASRAITNTGELFF. The DNA for the CDR3 is TGCGCCAGCAGGGCTATAACGAACACCGGGGAGCTGTTTTTT.

There are many counts of this clonotype. V gene TRBV20-1 combines with J gene TRBJ2-3; 8 positions match TRBD2. Germline loops: CDR1 DFQATT, CDR2 SNEGSKA (reference sequence). The CDR3 runs 16 residues. Germline trimming cut 3 bases from V and 1 base from J; bases unmatched to any gene: 9. The CDR3 reads CSASRSGSGGTDTQYF. The CDR3, as DNA: TGCAGTGCTAGTAGAAGCGGGAGTGGCGGCACAGATACGCAGTATTTT.

The chain uses TRBV28 and TRBJ2-1; 10 bases map to TRBD1. Germline trimming cut 5 bases from V and 8 bases from J; bases unmatched to any gene: 9. CDR1 MDHEN and CDR2 SYDVKM come from the germline V gene. This CDR3 spans 15 amino acids. CDR3 loop: CASSPRGTGVDEQFF. For the CDR3, the DNA is TGTGCCAGCAGTCCCCGCGGGACAGGGGTTGATGAGCAGTTCTTC.

This clonotype was recorded many times. The gene calls are TRBV5-8 and TRBJ2-7, with a tentative D call TRBD1 (8 bases). This CDR3 has 16 amino acids. CDR1 and CDR2 from the germline V gene are SGHTS and YDEGEE. The V and J ends lost 4 bases and 1 base respectively, with 18 bases between them. The CDR3 bases are TGTGCCAGCAGCCTGCTACAGGGGGAGGGGTCCTACGAGCAGTACTTC. The encoded protein is CASSLLQGEGSYEQYF.

This clonotype came up many times. The rearrangement uses TRBV30 and TRBJ2-3; D is unclear. This CDR3 spans 15 amino acids. Trimming pared 4 bases from V and 0 bases from J, leaving 14 bases between. Germline V gene sequence: CDR1 GTSNPN, CDR2 SVGIG (reference sequence). The CDR3 DNA reads as TGTGCCTGGAAACCTCCCGCGAGAAGCACAGATACGCAGTATTTT. This translates into CAWKPPARSTDTQYF.

The V and J genes are TRBV7-9 and TRBJ2-1, with D possibly called TRBD1 or TRBD2 (5 bases each). Germline CDR1 reads SEHNR; CDR2 reads FQNEAQ (reference sequence). The CDR3 sequence is 16 residues long. Deletions cut 0 bases from V and 7 bases from J, with 16 bases between. DNA for the CDR3: TGTGCCAGCAGCTTAGCGATATTGGGACCCATAAATGAGCAGTTCTTC. Protein product: CASSLAILGPINEQFF.

This clonotype was found many times. The rearrangement joins TRBV6-5 to TRBJ1-2; D not resolved. V was cut by 2 bases and J by 7 bases, with 5 bases left in between. The CDR3 covers 11 residues. Germline assignment: CDR1 MNHEY and CDR2 SVGAGI. The CDR3 region has the DNA TGTGCCAGCAGTTACGGGTCTGGCTACACCTTC. Amino acids: CASSYGSGYTF.

This clonotype has at least ten counts. The chain combines TRBV20-1 with TRBJ1-5, with 8 bases fitting TRBD1. Germline trimming cut 6 bases from V and 6 bases from J; bases unmatched to any gene: 13. Germline-derived CDR1 and CDR2 are DFQATT and SNEGSKA (reference sequence). The CDR3 is 15 residues long. The CDR3 sequence: CSAPRDRSTGQPQHF. CDR3 in DNA: TGCAGTGCCCCACGGGACAGGAGTACGGGTCAGCCCCAGCATTTT.

As regards this clonotype: This clone may be a read error of a much larger clone one base away. The chain combines TRBV20-1 with TRBJ2-7, with D possibly TRBD2 on 5 matching bases. The J call may be in error: the DNA end matches TRBJ2-1 better. CDR1 is DFQATT and CDR2 is SNEGSKA in the germline V gene (reference sequence). The CDR3 contains 14 residues. CDR3 DNA sequence: TGCAGTGCTAAGCCCCCCCTAGCCTCCTACGAGCAGTTCTTC. Translation: CSAKPPLASYEQFF.

This clonotype has a handful of counts. The V gene is TRBV12-3 or TRBV12-4, the J gene TRBJ1-3, with D uncertain. The CDR3 length is 14 residues. V lost 8 bases and J lost 0, with 11 bases in between. CDR3 nucleotide sequence: TGTGCCAGCTGTAACAGCTACTCTGGAAACACCATATATTTT. It codes for CASCNSYSGNTIYF.

This clonotype was seen repeatedly, ten times or more. This sequence joins TRBV3-1 and TRBJ1-1; D is ambiguous. Germline V lookup: CDR1 LGHDT, CDR2 YNNKEL (reference sequence). Trimming stripped 0 bases from V and 0 bases from J, with 5 bases between. The CDR3 is 14 amino acids. CDR3 protein: CASSQDTLNTEAFF. The CDR3 coding sequence is TGTGCCAGCAGCCAAGACACGCTGAACACTGAAGCTTTCTTT. Full variable domain (outside the CDR3, taken from reference TRBV3-1 and TRBJ1-1): DTAVSQTPKYLVTQMGNDKSIKCEQNLGHDTMYWYKQDSKKFLKIMFSYNNKELIINETVPNRFSPKSPDKAHLNLHINSLELGDSAVYFCASSQDTLNTEAFFGQGTRLTVV.

V usage is TRBV7-2 and J usage is TRBJ2-2, with D perhaps TRBD2 (6 bases). There are 17 residues in the CDR3. Germline V gene data show CDR1 as SGHTA and CDR2 as FQGNSA. Trimming pared 4 bases from V and 2 bases from J, leaving 17 bases between. CDR3 protein: CASSYRGASVNTGELFF. As DNA, the CDR3 is TGTGCCAGCAGCTACCGCGGGGCTAGCGTCAACACCGGGGAGCTGTTTTTT.

This sequence joins TRBV18 and TRBJ2-4, with D possibly being TRBD1 (6 bases). The germline gives CDR1 KGHSH, CDR2 LQKENI. V gave up 5 bases and J gave up 1 base, with 9 bases separating them. The CDR3 runs 14 residues. CDR3 protein: CASSLDRAKNIQYF. CDR3 bases: TGTGCCAGCTCATTAGACAGGGCCAAAAACATTCAGTACTTC. Supplemented by reference TRBV18 and TRBJ2-4, the full variable domain reads NAGVMQNPRHLVRRRGQEARLRCSPMKGHSHVYWYRQLPEEGLKFMVYLQKENIIDESGMPKERFSAEFPKEGPSILRIQQVVRGDSAAYFCASSLDRAKNIQYFGAGTRLSVL.

At least ten counts were recorded for this clonotype. The V call is TRBV6-1, the J call TRBJ1-1; 8 positions match TRBD1. This CDR3 is built from 15 residues. Germline V gene sequence: CDR1 MNHNS, CDR2 SASEGT. The V gene end was trimmed by 5 bases and the J gene end by 1 base; junction bases not matched to a gene: 6. CDR3: CASSYPGQGNTEAFF. Here the CDR3 DNA reads TGTGCCAGCAGTTATCCTGGACAGGGGAACACTGAAGCTTTCTTT.

For this clonotype: This may stem from a read error, because a much larger clone lies one nucleotide away. CDR3 sequence (DNA): TGCAGTGCTAGGTGGCAGGGTGGCACTGAAGCTTTCTTT. Translating it yields CSARWQGGTEAFF. The genes are TRBV20-1 and TRBJ1-1; tentative D call: TRBD1 (5 bases). V gave up 3 bases and J gave up 4 bases, with 12 bases separating them. The CDR3 sequence is 13 residues long. The V gene's germline CDR1 is DFQATT and CDR2 SNEGSKA (reference sequence).

This chain uses TRBV10-3 with TRBJ2-1; a weak D match, TRBD1 (6 bases). V was cut by 3 bases and J by 7 bases, with 13 bases left in between. CDR1 and CDR2 from the germline V gene are ENHRY and SYGVKD. The CDR3 has 14 amino acids. The CDR3 DNA is TGTGCCATCAGTGATCTGAACAGGGTTAATGAGCAGTTCTTC. As protein: CAISDLNRVNEQFF.

This clonotype has at least ten counts. The rearrangement joins TRBV12-3 or TRBV12-4 to TRBJ2-7; TRBD1 aligns across 7 bases. The length of the CDR3 is 17 residues. Trimming took 2 bases from V and 1 from J; bases not matched to a gene: 11. CDR3 protein: CASSLPQDREFSYEQYF. In nucleotides, the CDR3 is TGTGCCAGCAGTTTACCCCAAGACAGGGAATTTTCCTACGAGCAGTACTTC.

The chain is built from TRBV30 and TRBJ1-1, with D possibly being TRBD1 (5 bases). Trimming took 6 bases from V and 7 from J, leaving 15 bases between them. CDR1 is GTSNPN, CDR2 SVGIG, per germline (reference sequence). The CDR3 consists of 12 residues. The CDR3 DNA reads TGTGCCTGCCAGGGTTTCCCCAGTGAAGCTTTCTTT. It encodes CACQGFPSEAFF.

This clonotype was seen many times. V is TRBV7-9 and J is TRBJ2-3; D may be TRBD2 (7 bases). The CDR3 runs 17 residues. V was cut by 0 bases and J by 2 bases, with 15 bases left in between. Per germline, CDR1 SEHNR and CDR2 FQNEAQ (reference sequence). The CDR3, as DNA: TGTGCCAGCAGCTTAGCCCCATTGGGGGGGCACACAGATACGCAGTATTTT. The encoded protein is CASSLAPLGGHTDTQYF.